The rows below give T cell receptor beta chains drawn from one sample of a study of T cells in Graves' hyperthyroidism and ophthalmopathy. TCRdb re-analysed the multiplex PCR reads in MiXCR, keeping a single row per CDR3 protein. The sample has some 360,000 distinct CDR3 sequences, roughly 13% seen once. Sequencing was performed on blood. Receptors were obtained from a woman aged 55-75 years with Graves' hyperthyroidism. Both conserved end residues are part of each CDR3. A D gene is named only where the DNA matches it firmly. Some rows have no size entry. The others give once, few or many, or a class for an expanded clone.

DNA: TGCGCCAGCAGCTTGGCGGTCCTTGGGACCGGGGAGCTGTTTTTT
CDR3: CASSLAVLGTGELFF
size: many
J: TRBJ2-2
D: NA
length: 15
V: TRBV5-1

DNA: TGCGCCAGCAGCCCAGGGACTAGCGGGGACAAGTACTTC
CDR3: CASSPGTSGDKYF
size: many
J: TRBJ2-5
D: TRBD2
length: 13
V: TRBV5-1

DNA: TGTGCCAGCAGCTTAAATCGAGTTCACGAGCAGTACTTC
CDR3: CASSLNRVHEQYF
size: NA
J: TRBJ2-7
D: NA
length: 13
V: TRBV7-6

DNA: TGTGCCAGCACCTACAACACCGGGGAGCTGTTTTTT
CDR3: CASTYNTGELFF
size: many
J: TRBJ2-2
D: NA
length: 12
V: TRBV12-3/TRBV12-4

DNA: TGTGCCAGCAGTTACTCGGAGGGGGGGTTGAGTCGCCAGCATTTT
CDR3: CASSYSEGGLSRQHF
size: many
J: TRBJ1-5
D: NA
length: 15
V: TRBV6-6

DNA: TGCGCCAGCAGTGAGTCTCGGCCGGACAATGAGCAGTTCTTC
CDR3: CASSESRPDNEQFF
size: few
J: TRBJ2-1
D: NA
length: 14
V: TRBV10-1

DNA: TGTGCCAGCAGCTTGCGTTCGACAGGGGGCAACCAGCCCCAGCATTTT
CDR3: CASSLRSTGGNQPQHF
size: NA
J: TRBJ1-5
D: TRBD1
length: 16
V: TRBV5-6

DNA: TGCAGTGCCCCAGGGGTAGGTGGAACTGAAGCTTTCTTT
CDR3: CSAPGVGGTEAFF
size: few
J: TRBJ1-1
D: NA
length: 13
V: TRBV20-1

DNA: TGTGCCATTCGTGACCTTCCTAATGAAAAACTGTTTTTT
CDR3: CAIRDLPNEKLFF
size: NA
J: TRBJ1-4
D: NA
length: 13
V: TRBV15

DNA: TGCGCCAGCAGCCCGCAGGAAACCGGGGAGCTGTTTTTT
CDR3: CASSPQETGELFF
size: few
J: TRBJ2-2
D: NA
length: 13
V: TRBV5-1

DNA: TGCGCCAGCAGCTTACTGGAGGCCCAAAACATTCAGTACTTC
CDR3: CASSLLEAQNIQYF
size: few
J: TRBJ2-4
D: NA
length: 14
V: TRBV5-1

DNA: TGTGCCAGCAGCCCCCCGGAAGGGTGGGAGACCCAGTACTTC
CDR3: CASSPPEGWETQYF
size: NA
J: TRBJ2-5
D: NA
length: 14
V: TRBV27

DNA: TGTGCTAGCAGCCCCGGACAGGGAGACCAGTACTTC
CDR3: CASSPGQGDQYF
size: many
J: TRBJ2-5
D: TRBD1
length: 12
V: TRBV7-7

DNA: TGTGCCAGCAGGGCGACTAGCGGGAGGACCGGGGAGCTGTTTTTT
CDR3: CASRATSGRTGELFF
size: NA
J: TRBJ2-2
D: TRBD2
length: 15
V: TRBV6-2/TRBV6-3

DNA: TGTGCCTGGAGTAGGCTAGCGGGAGGGGGTGAGCAGTTCTTC
CDR3: CAWSRLAGGGEQFF
size: few
J: TRBJ2-1
D: TRBD2
length: 14
V: TRBV30

DNA: TGCAGTGCTTCCCGACAGTTGAACACTGAAGCTTTCTTT
CDR3: CSASRQLNTEAFF
size: many
J: TRBJ1-1
D: NA
length: 13
V: TRBV20-1

DNA: TGTGCCAGCAGCGTCGTGGGGGGAGGCGCTTACAATGAGCAGTTCTTC
CDR3: CASSVVGGGAYNEQFF
size: NA
J: TRBJ2-1
D: NA
length: 16
V: TRBV9

DNA: TGCGCCAGCAGCCTGGACCCGGAGGGTAATCAGCCCCAGCATTTT
CDR3: CASSLDPEGNQPQHF
size: many
J: TRBJ1-5
D: NA
length: 15
V: TRBV5-1

DNA: TGTGCCAGCACTTCAAACAGGGTCTCCTACGAGCAGTACTTC
CDR3: CASTSNRVSYEQYF
size: many
J: TRBJ2-7
D: NA
length: 14
V: TRBV7-2

DNA: TGTGCCAGCAGTACCCCGACAGGGGCAGATACGCAGTATTTT
CDR3: CASSTPTGADTQYF
size: few
J: TRBJ2-3
D: TRBD1
length: 14
V: TRBV27

DNA: TGTGCCAGCAGCTTAGTGGCAGGGGGCGACTATGGCTACACCTTC
CDR3: CASSLVAGGDYGYTF
size: NA
J: TRBJ1-2
D: TRBD1
length: 15
V: TRBV7-3

DNA: TGCGCCAGCAGCCAACGACAGGGGGCCACCTACGAGCAGTACTTC
CDR3: CASSQRQGATYEQYF
size: few
J: TRBJ2-7
D: TRBD1
length: 15
V: TRBV4-1

DNA: TGTGCCAGCAGCCCCCGTACGGGGACTGAGACCCAGTACTTC
CDR3: CASSPRTGTETQYF
size: NA
J: TRBJ2-5
D: NA
length: 14
V: TRBV9

DNA: TGTGCCAGCAGCCCCGTGATGCAGGAGGACTATGGCTACACCTTC
CDR3: CASSPVMQEDYGYTF
size: few
J: TRBJ1-2
D: NA
length: 15
V: TRBV5-6

DNA: TGTGCCAGCAGTCGGACAGGGGGCGGTGAAAAACTGTTTTTT
CDR3: CASSRTGGGEKLFF
size: few
J: TRBJ1-4
D: TRBD1
length: 14
V: TRBV6-1

DNA: TGTGCCAGCAGTGAAGCGTGGCCGCCTAGTGAAGCTTTCTTT
CDR3: CASSEAWPPSEAFF
size: few
J: TRBJ1-1
D: NA
length: 14
V: TRBV2

DNA: TGCAGTGCCGAATTGGGACAGCTCTACGGCTACACCTTC
CDR3: CSAELGQLYGYTF
size: many
J: TRBJ1-2
D: TRBD1
length: 13
V: TRBV20-1

DNA: TGTGCCAGCAGCCAAGAGTCCTTGGGGGAGCAGCAGTACTTC
CDR3: CASSQESLGEQQYF
size: NA
J: TRBJ2-7
D: NA
length: 14
V: TRBV4-2

DNA: TGTGCCAGCAGTGATGCGGGGGGGCGAACTGAAGCTTTCTTT
CDR3: CASSDAGGRTEAFF
size: many
J: TRBJ1-1
D: NA
length: 14
V: TRBV2

DNA: TGTGCCAGCAGCCAAGAAGGATCCTCCGCAGGACCCCAGTACTTC
CDR3: CASSQEGSSAGPQYF
size: many
J: TRBJ2-5
D: NA
length: 15
V: TRBV3-1

DNA: TGTGCCAGCAGTTTCTGGCAGGATCGTGCTAGCGGGAACGATGAGCAGTTCTTC
CDR3: CASSFWQDRASGNDEQFF
size: many
J: TRBJ2-1
D: TRBD2
length: 18
V: TRBV12-3/TRBV12-4

DNA: TGTGCCAGCAGCCCCCGATACATGAACACTGAAGCTTTCTTT
CDR3: CASSPRYMNTEAFF
size: many
J: TRBJ1-1
D: NA
length: 14
V: TRBV7-9

DNA: TGTGCCTGGAGTGTAGGGCAGAATAATGAAAAACTGTTTTTT
CDR3: CAWSVGQNNEKLFF
size: many
J: TRBJ1-4
D: NA
length: 14
V: TRBV30

DNA: TGTGCCAGCAGCCAGGACCGGGGGAATCAGCCCCAGCATTTT
CDR3: CASSQDRGNQPQHF
size: many
J: TRBJ1-5
D: NA
length: 14
V: TRBV4-1

DNA: TGCGCCAGCACACCTGGCGGGGGCGGGAGCACTGAAGCTTTCTTT
CDR3: CASTPGGGGSTEAFF
size: many
J: TRBJ1-1
D: NA
length: 15
V: TRBV5-1

DNA: TGTGCCAGCTCACAGGGGGCGGCTGAAGCTTTCTTT
CDR3: CASSQGAAEAFF
size: many
J: TRBJ1-1
D: TRBD1
length: 12
V: TRBV18

DNA: TGTGCCAGCAGTTCCATCGTGGCGTACCAAGAGACCCAGTACTTC
CDR3: CASSSIVAYQETQYF
size: few
J: TRBJ2-5
D: NA
length: 15
V: TRBV11-2

DNA: TGTGCCAGTAGTATAACATCCGGGACTAGAGGCAATGAGCAGTTCTTC
CDR3: CASSITSGTRGNEQFF
size: few
J: TRBJ2-1
D: TRBD2
length: 16
V: TRBV19

DNA: TGTGCCAGCTCACGCGAGGGGGGGGAAGCTTTCTTT
CDR3: CASSREGGEAFF
size: NA
J: TRBJ1-1
D: NA
length: 12
V: TRBV18

DNA: TGTGCCAGCAGCTTGGTTCGGACCCAAGGGACTGAAGCTTTCTTT
CDR3: CASSLVRTQGTEAFF
size: few
J: TRBJ1-1
D: NA
length: 15
V: TRBV5-5

DNA: TGTGCCAGCAGCTTAGCGCGACAGGGTCCCCCGGTTACTGAAGCTTTCTTT
CDR3: CASSLARQGPPVTEAFF
size: many
J: TRBJ1-1
D: TRBD1
length: 17
V: TRBV7-8